This is a list of T cell receptor beta chains from one sample in a study of shared clonotypes between healthy human individuals. TCRdb's copy holds only in-frame clones and misses some; the assay was immunoSEQ multiplex PCR. The sample has about 2.1 million clones, roughly 93% seen once. Sequenced sample: naive CD8+ T cells from PBMCs. These receptors came from a man between 18 and 29 years old in good health. Some clones in this sample may be carry-over from other donors' samples. The CDR3 runs from the conserved cysteine through the conserved F or W. Fields, in order: J gene, clone size, V gene, D gene, CDR3 DNA, CDR3 protein. The D gene is left open where the match is weak. Rows give clone size only sometimes, using once, few, many, or a class for an expanded clone.

j_gene: TRBJ1-1; abundance: -; v_gene: TRBV6-6; d_gene: -; CDR3nt: TGTGCCAGCAGTAATTGGGGGGAGGGACCAGCTGAAGCTTTCTTT; CDR3aa: CASSNWGEGPAEAFF
j_gene: TRBJ1-1; abundance: -; v_gene: TRBV7-2; d_gene: -; CDR3nt: TGTGCCAGCAGCTTATCCTACAGTTCCACTGAAGCTTTCTTT; CDR3aa: CASSLSYSSTEAFF
j_gene: TRBJ1-1; abundance: -; v_gene: TRBV27; d_gene: -; CDR3nt: TGTGCCAGCAGCCCACTCAGGGAACAGGACACTGAAGCTTTCTTT; CDR3aa: CASSPLREQDTEAFF
j_gene: TRBJ2-7; abundance: once; v_gene: TRBV19; d_gene: TRBD2; CDR3nt: TGTGCCAGTACGCCGACGGGCGCTAGCGGGAGGGAGCAGTACTTC; CDR3aa: CASTPTGASGREQYF
j_gene: TRBJ2-7; abundance: -; v_gene: TRBV13; d_gene: TRBD2; CDR3nt: TGTGCCAGCAGCGCATGGGACTACTCCTACGAGCAGTACTTC; CDR3aa: CASSAWDYSYEQYF
j_gene: TRBJ2-3; abundance: -; v_gene: TRBV19; d_gene: TRBD1; CDR3nt: TGTGCCACCCGATCCAAGGGTCAGGGGGACGATACGCAGTATTTT; CDR3aa: CATRSKGQGDDTQYF
j_gene: TRBJ1-2; abundance: -; v_gene: TRBV5-6; d_gene: TRBD1; CDR3nt: TGTGCCAGCAGCGCCGAGGGGGCGCGAATTGGCTACACCTTC; CDR3aa: CASSAEGARIGYTF
j_gene: TRBJ1-4; abundance: -; v_gene: TRBV9; d_gene: -; CDR3nt: TGTGCCAGCAGGAGTTCTACTAATGAAAAACTGTTTTTT; CDR3aa: CASRSSTNEKLFF
j_gene: TRBJ1-1; abundance: -; v_gene: TRBV6-1; d_gene: -; CDR3nt: TGTGTTGTGGTGACAGGCCACACTGAAGCTTTCTTT; CDR3aa: CVVVTGHTEAFF
j_gene: TRBJ2-3; abundance: -; v_gene: TRBV7-8; d_gene: -; CDR3nt: TGTGCCAGCAGCTTCGCAGGGATTGCAGATACGCAGTATTTT; CDR3aa: CASSFAGIADTQYF
j_gene: TRBJ2-7; abundance: -; v_gene: TRBV4-3; d_gene: -; CDR3nt: TGCGCCAGCAGCCAAGAGATAGGCGAAGAGGGTTACGAGCAGTACTTC; CDR3aa: CASSQEIGEEGYEQYF
j_gene: TRBJ2-1; abundance: -; v_gene: TRBV29-1; d_gene: -; CDR3nt: TGCAGCGTTACAGACAATGAGCAGTTCTTC; CDR3aa: CSVTDNEQFF
j_gene: TRBJ1-3; abundance: -; v_gene: TRBV19; d_gene: -; CDR3nt: TGTGCCAGTAACCTGGGGGGAACTGGAAACACCATATATTTT; CDR3aa: CASNLGGTGNTIYF
j_gene: TRBJ2-1; abundance: -; v_gene: TRBV19; d_gene: -; CDR3nt: TGTGCCAGTAGTATTGGTTCGGGGGCGTACAATGAGCAGTTCTTC; CDR3aa: CASSIGSGAYNEQFF
j_gene: TRBJ2-7; abundance: once; v_gene: TRBV9; d_gene: TRBD2; CDR3nt: TGTGCCAGCAGCGTAGGGCCTAGCGGGGTCGCCTACGAGCAGTACTTC; CDR3aa: CASSVGPSGVAYEQYF
j_gene: TRBJ2-7; abundance: -; v_gene: TRBV6-5; d_gene: TRBD1; CDR3nt: TGTGCCAGCAGCTACGACAGGGCTTTTGGTTCGGACGAGCAGTACTTC; CDR3aa: CASSYDRAFGSDEQYF
j_gene: TRBJ1-2; abundance: -; v_gene: TRBV11-2; d_gene: -; CDR3nt: TGTGCCAGCACATCTCCTAGAAGTGGCTACACCTTC; CDR3aa: CASTSPRSGYTF
j_gene: TRBJ1-5; abundance: -; v_gene: TRBV5-1; d_gene: -; CDR3nt: TGCGCCAGCAGCCCTACCTGGGGCAATCAGCCCCAGCATTTT; CDR3aa: CASSPTWGNQPQHF
j_gene: TRBJ1-5; abundance: -; v_gene: TRBV6-5; d_gene: -; CDR3nt: TGTGCCAGCAAGGCAGTTTATAGCAATCAGCCCCAGCATTTT; CDR3aa: CASKAVYSNQPQHF
j_gene: TRBJ2-5; abundance: -; v_gene: TRBV5-1; d_gene: TRBD2; CDR3nt: TGCGCCAGCGGCAGCCTTAGGGCTAGCGGGGAAGAGACCCAGTACTTC; CDR3aa: CASGSLRASGEETQYF
j_gene: TRBJ2-5; abundance: -; v_gene: TRBV27; d_gene: TRBD1; CDR3nt: TGTGCCAGCAGTCCCAACAGGGGGGAGACCCAGTACTTC; CDR3aa: CASSPNRGETQYF
j_gene: TRBJ1-1; abundance: -; v_gene: TRBV28; d_gene: -; CDR3nt: TGTGCCAGCAGTTTTACAGGGTTCGCTGAAGCTTTCTTT; CDR3aa: CASSFTGFAEAFF
j_gene: TRBJ2-7; abundance: -; v_gene: TRBV19; d_gene: TRBD2; CDR3nt: TGTGCCAGTAGTCCAAGGGTAGCGGGAGACTACGAGCAGTACTTC; CDR3aa: CASSPRVAGDYEQYF
j_gene: TRBJ2-5; abundance: -; v_gene: TRBV14; d_gene: TRBD2; CDR3nt: TGTGCCAGCAGTCAAGGACTAGCGGAGACCCAGTACTTC; CDR3aa: CASSQGLAETQYF
j_gene: TRBJ2-1; abundance: -; v_gene: TRBV11-2; d_gene: -; CDR3nt: TGTGCCAGCAGCCCATCCCTGGGCTCCTACAATGAGCAGTTCTTC; CDR3aa: CASSPSLGSYNEQFF
j_gene: TRBJ1-3; abundance: -; v_gene: TRBV9; d_gene: -; CDR3nt: TGTGCCAGCAGCCCCCACAAGGGAGGGGGAGGAAACACCATATATTTT; CDR3aa: CASSPHKGGGGNTIYF
j_gene: TRBJ2-7; abundance: -; v_gene: TRBV6-1; d_gene: -; CDR3nt: TGTGCCAGCATTTCTGCTTTGGGCTATTACGAGCAGTACTTC; CDR3aa: CASISALGYYEQYF
j_gene: TRBJ2-7; abundance: -; v_gene: TRBV4-3; d_gene: -; CDR3nt: TGCGCCAGCAGCCCGGGGGAGGGGGCATACGAGCAGTACTTC; CDR3aa: CASSPGEGAYEQYF
j_gene: TRBJ2-3; abundance: once; v_gene: TRBV27; d_gene: TRBD2; CDR3nt: TGTGCCAGCAGCCTACTAGCGGGGAGCACAGATACGCAGTATTTT; CDR3aa: CASSLLAGSTDTQYF